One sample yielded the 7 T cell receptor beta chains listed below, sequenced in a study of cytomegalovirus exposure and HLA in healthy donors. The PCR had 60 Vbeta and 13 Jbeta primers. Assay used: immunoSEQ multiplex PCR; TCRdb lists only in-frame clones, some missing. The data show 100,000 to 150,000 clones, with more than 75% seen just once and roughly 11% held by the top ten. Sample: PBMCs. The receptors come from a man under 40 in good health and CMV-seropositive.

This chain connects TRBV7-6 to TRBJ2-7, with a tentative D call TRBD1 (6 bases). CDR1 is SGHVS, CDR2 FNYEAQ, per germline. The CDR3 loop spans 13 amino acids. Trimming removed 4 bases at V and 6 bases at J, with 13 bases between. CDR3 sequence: CASSSSQGAEQYF. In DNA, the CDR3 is TGTGCCAGCAGCTCGTCACAGGGTGCCGAGCAGTACTTC. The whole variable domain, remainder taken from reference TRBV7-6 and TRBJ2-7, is GAGVSQSPRYKVTKRGQDVALRCDPISGHVSLYWYRQALGQGPEFLTYFNYEAQQDKSGLPNDRFSAERPEGSISTLTIQRTEQRDSAMYRCASSSSQGAEQYFGPGTRLTVT.

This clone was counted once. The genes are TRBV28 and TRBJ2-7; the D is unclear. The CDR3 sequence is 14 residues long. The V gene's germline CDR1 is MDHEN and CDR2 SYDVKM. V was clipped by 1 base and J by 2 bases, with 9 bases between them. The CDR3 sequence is CASSLYRAPYEQYF. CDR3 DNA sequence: TGTGCCAGCAGTTTATACAGAGCCCCCTACGAGCAGTACTTC.

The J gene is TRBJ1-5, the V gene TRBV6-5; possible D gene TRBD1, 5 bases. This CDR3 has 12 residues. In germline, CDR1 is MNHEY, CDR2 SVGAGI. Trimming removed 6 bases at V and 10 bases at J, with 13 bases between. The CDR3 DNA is TGTGCCAGCAGGTCGCCGCAGGGACCCCAGCATTTT. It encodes CASRSPQGPQHF.

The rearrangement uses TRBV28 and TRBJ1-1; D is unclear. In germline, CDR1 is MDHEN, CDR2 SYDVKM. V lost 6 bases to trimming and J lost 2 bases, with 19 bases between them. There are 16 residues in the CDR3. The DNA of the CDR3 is TGTGCCAGCAGCCCCCTAACCGGGATGCTCAACACTGAAGCTTTCTTT. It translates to CASSPLTGMLNTEAFF.

CDR3 coding DNA: TGTGCCAGCAACCTAGCGGGAGGGTCCTACAATGAGCAGTTCTTC. It is translated as CASNLAGGSYNEQFF. The V gene is TRBV27, the J gene TRBJ2-1; 12 nucleotides agree with TRBD2. Germline V gene sequence: CDR1 MNHEY, CDR2 SMNVEV (reference sequence). Trimming at V came to 7 bases and at J to 1 base, leaving 2 bases not matched to a gene. CDR3 length: 15 amino acids.

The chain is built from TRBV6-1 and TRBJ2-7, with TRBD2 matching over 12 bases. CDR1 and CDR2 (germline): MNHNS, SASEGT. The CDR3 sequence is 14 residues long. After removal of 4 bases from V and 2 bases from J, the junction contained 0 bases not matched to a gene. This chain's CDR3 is CASSGLAGAYEQYF. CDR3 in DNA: TGTGCCAGCAGTGGACTAGCGGGAGCCTACGAGCAGTACTTC.

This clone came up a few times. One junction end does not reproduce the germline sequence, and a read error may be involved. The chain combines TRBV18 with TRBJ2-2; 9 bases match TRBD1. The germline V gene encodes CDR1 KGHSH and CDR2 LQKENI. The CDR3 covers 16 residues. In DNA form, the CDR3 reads TGTGCCAGCTCCCCACAGGGGGCCAGGAACACCGGGGAGCTGTTTTTT. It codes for CASSPQGARNTGELFF.